This TCR beta chain derives from a study of cytomegalovirus exposure and HLA in healthy donors. Clones were read by immunoSEQ multiplex PCR, and TCRdb kept only the in-frame ones, dropping some. The data show more than 200,000 clones, about 92% seen once. The CDR3 is made up of 11 amino acids. Per germline, CDR1 SNHLY and CDR2 FYNNEI. V lost 4 bases and J lost 7, with 6 bases in between. This receptor was identified in a woman in her 30s in good health and CMV-seronegative. V and J are TRBV2 and TRBJ2-3; D gene unclear. Specimen: PBMCs. The CDR3 sequence is CASSADNTQYF. The CDR3 DNA reads as TGTGCCAGCAGTGCTGACAATACGCAGTATTTT.